At least ten counts were recorded for the clone carrying this T cell receptor beta chain. Its specificity is not known. V was clipped by 5 bases and J by 3 bases, with 17 bases between them. The CDR3 extends over 15 amino acids. The V gene's germline CDR1 is MNHNS and CDR2 SASEGT. This record comes from a study of early T cells in non-severe SARS-CoV-2 infection. Study observations and caveats: Using VDJdb, the matching emphasized anti-spike CD8 responses while missing private and CD4 specificities.

TCRdb re-derived calls from the 5' RACE reads in MiXCR, one entry per CDR3 protein. The data contain 77,000 or so distinct CDR3 sequences, more than 14% of them singletons. The material sequenced was whole blood, taken at baseline. This sequence was found in an adult who was a healthcare worker with PCR-confirmed SARS-CoV-2 infection or an uninfected control (not recorded which). The chain carries TRBV6-1 and TRBJ2-7; a possible D gene is TRBD2 (5 bases). DNA for the CDR3: TGTGCCAGCAGTCCCCTCCGGGAAGTTGTCTACGAGCAGTACTTC. Residues: CASSPLREVVYEQYF.